These 10 T cell receptor beta chains were all obtained from the same sample, sequenced in a study of neurological immune-mediated disorders. One entry per CDR3 protein, called by TCRdb with MiXCR from the 5' RACE reads. The sample shows roughly 100,000 distinct CDR3 sequences, under 14% of them seen only once. The time point: longitudinal time-point 3. The source material was PBMCs. These receptors all stem from a female donor with HTLV-1-associated myelopathy (HAM/TSP).

This clonotype was seen repeatedly, ten times or more. The rearrangement links TRBV5-1 to TRBJ2-1, with 9 bases fitting TRBD1. There are 15 residues in the CDR3. With V trimmed by 2 bases and J by 12 bases, 12 bases remained unmatched. The germline gives CDR1 SGHRS, CDR2 YFSETQ. CDR3 DNA sequence: TGCGCCAGCAGCTTTACAGGGGGCTCCTTTATCGGGCAGTTCTTC. Amino acids: CASSFTGGSFIGQFF.

This chain joins TRBV12-3 or TRBV12-4 and TRBJ2-1, with TRBD1 matching over 7 bases. The CDR3 is 12 residues long. V lost 6 bases, J lost 14 bases, and 10 bases stayed unmatched. DNA of the CDR3: TGTGCCAGCAGAGATGACAGGGAGTCGAAGTTCTTC. It is translated as CASRDDRESKFF.

This clonotype was picked up a small number of times. The chain employs TRBV6-5 and TRBJ2-3, with TRBD2 identical over 12 bases. This CDR3 is 15 amino acids long. Germline CDR1 reads MNHEY; CDR2 reads SVGAGI. With V trimmed by 9 bases and J by 3 bases, 7 bases remained unmatched. The CDR3 sequence is CASRLAGAGTDTQYF. DNA of the CDR3: TGTGCCAGTCGACTAGCGGGGGCTGGAACAGATACGCAGTATTTT.

This clonotype was seen many times. The chain couples TRBV4-2 to TRBJ2-1; the match to TRBD1 covers 7 bases. Unmatched junction bases numbered 17, after V lost 2 bases and J lost 7 bases. The CDR3 totals 18 residues. Germline loops: CDR1 LGHNA, CDR2 YNFKEQ. Written as DNA, the CDR3 is TGTGCCAGCAGCCAATACGAACCCGGGACAGAAGGTGGGAATGAGCAGTTCTTC. Translation gives CASSQYEPGTEGGNEQFF.

This clonotype was counted ten times or more. This chain links TRBV5-1 with TRBJ1-1; D not resolved. The germline V gene has CDR1 SGHRS and CDR2 YFSETQ. The V end lost 0 bases, the J end lost 0 bases, and 6 bases lay between the germline ends. This CDR3 comprises 14 residues. CDR3 in DNA: TGCGCCAGCAGCTTGGACGTCTTGAACACTGAAGCTTTCTTT. Translating it yields CASSLDVLNTEAFF.

This clonotype has a count of ten or more. The genes are TRBV5-1 and TRBJ2-4; 7 nucleotides align to TRBD1. Germline V CDR1 and CDR2: SGHRS, YFSETQ. The CDR3 length is 15 residues. Unmatched junction bases numbered 4, after V lost 4 bases and J lost 0 bases. The CDR3 loop is CASSPTGLAKNIQYF. In DNA, the CDR3 is TGCGCCAGCAGCCCGACAGGGCTAGCCAAAAACATTCAGTACTTC. Full variable domain (rest looked up from reference TRBV5-1 and TRBJ2-4): KAGVTQTPRYLIKTRGQQVTLSCSPISGHRSVSWYQQTPGQGLQFLFEYFSETQRNKGNFPGRFSGRQFSNSRSEMNVSTLELGDSALYLCASSPTGLAKNIQYFGAGTRLSVL.

As to this clonotype: One base away lies a much larger clone, so this may be a sequencing read error. V gene TRBV29-1 combines with J gene TRBJ1-2, with 8 bases lining up with TRBD1. CDR1 is SQVTM, CDR2 ANQGSEA, per germline. CDR3 length: 15 residues. CDR3: CSVPPTGGFNYCYTF. The CDR3 DNA reads TGCAGCGTTCCCCCTACAGGGGGTTTTAACTATTGCTACACCTTC.

This clonotype was seen a few times. This may stem from a read error, because a much larger clone lies one nucleotide away. This chain links TRBV7-9 with TRBJ2-3; the match to TRBD1 covers 7 bases. Unmatched junction bases numbered 9, after V lost 0 bases and J lost 6 bases. Germline V CDR1 and CDR2: SEHNR, FQNEAQ (reference sequence). CDR3 length: 16 amino acids. CDR3 nucleotide sequence: TGTGCCAGCAGCTTAGCCGGGATAGGGGGCTTGGATACGCAGTATTTT. Translating gives CASSLAGIGGLDTQYF.

This clonotype was seen only a few times. V usage is TRBV7-2 and J usage is TRBJ2-7, with 7 bases identical to TRBD1. The CDR3 runs 14 residues. The junction had 3 bases not matched to a gene; V was cut back by 2 bases and J by 2 bases. Germline loops: CDR1 SGHTA, CDR2 FQGNSA. The CDR3 DNA is TGTGCCAGCAGCTTAACCGACAGGGCCTACGAGCAGTACTTC. It codes for CASSLTDRAYEQYF. The full variable domain, in which reference TRBV7-2 and TRBJ2-7 provide the parts outside the CDR3, is GAGVSQSPSNKVTEKGKDVELRCDPISGHTALYWYRQSLGQGLEFLIYFQGNSAPDKSGLPSDRFSAERTGGSVSTLTIQRTQQEDSAVYLCASSLTDRAYEQYFGPGTRLTVT.

The table lists this clonotype with many counts. This chain uses TRBV11-2 with TRBJ2-1, with D possibly matching TRBD2 (7 bases). The length of the CDR3 is 15 residues. Trimming left V 3 bases short and J 5 bases short, with 14 bases between. In germline, CDR1 is SGHAT, CDR2 FQNNGV. In nucleotides, the CDR3 is TGTGCCAGCAGCTTTTGGGGGGGCCTCGACAATGAGCAGTTCTTC. It yields the protein CASSFWGGLDNEQFF.